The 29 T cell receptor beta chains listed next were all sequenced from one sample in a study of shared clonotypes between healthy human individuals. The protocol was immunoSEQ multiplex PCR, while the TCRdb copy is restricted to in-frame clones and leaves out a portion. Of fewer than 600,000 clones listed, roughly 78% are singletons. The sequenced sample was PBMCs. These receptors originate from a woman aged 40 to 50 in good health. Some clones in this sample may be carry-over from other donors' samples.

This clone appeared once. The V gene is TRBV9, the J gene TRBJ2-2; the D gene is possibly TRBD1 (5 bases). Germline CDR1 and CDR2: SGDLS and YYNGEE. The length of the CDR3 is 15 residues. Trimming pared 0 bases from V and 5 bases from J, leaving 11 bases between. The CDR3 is CASSVGRAGTGELFF. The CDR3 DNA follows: TGTGCCAGCAGCGTAGGTAGGGCAGGGACCGGGGAGCTGTTTTTT.

The DNA for the CDR3 is TGTGCCAGCAACCGGGACAGGCTTATCTCTGGAAACACCATATATTTT. Translation: CASNRDRLISGNTIYF. V and J are TRBV21-1 and TRBJ1-3; the table's D call, TRBD1, was not checked against the DNA. TRBV21-1 is termed a pseudogene. There are 16 residues in the CDR3.

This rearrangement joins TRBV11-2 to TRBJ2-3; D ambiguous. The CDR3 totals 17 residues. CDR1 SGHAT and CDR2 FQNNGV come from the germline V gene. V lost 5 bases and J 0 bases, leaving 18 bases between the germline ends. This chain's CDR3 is CASSREPSALSTDTQYF. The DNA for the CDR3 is TGTGCCAGCAGCCGCGAGCCCTCGGCTTTAAGCACAGATACGCAGTATTTT.

This chain's CDR3 is CAWRQGPYTGELFF. The DNA for the CDR3 is TGTGCCTGGAGACAGGGACCCTACACCGGGGAGCTGTTTTTT. The rearrangement uses TRBV30 and TRBJ2-2, with D possibly TRBD1 on 6 matching bases. This CDR3 has 14 amino acids. Germline V lookup: CDR1 GTSNPN, CDR2 SVGIG (reference sequence). V lost 3 bases and J lost 3, with 11 bases in between.

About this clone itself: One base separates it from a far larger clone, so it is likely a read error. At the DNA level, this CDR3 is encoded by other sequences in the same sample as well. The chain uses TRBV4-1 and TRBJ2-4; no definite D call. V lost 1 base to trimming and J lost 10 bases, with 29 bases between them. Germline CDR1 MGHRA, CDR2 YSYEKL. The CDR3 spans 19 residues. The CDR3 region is CASSQGNRFVFSRADIQYF. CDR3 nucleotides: TGCGCCAGCAGCCAAGGGAATAGGTTTGTCTTTAGCCGGGCGGATATTCAGTACTTC.

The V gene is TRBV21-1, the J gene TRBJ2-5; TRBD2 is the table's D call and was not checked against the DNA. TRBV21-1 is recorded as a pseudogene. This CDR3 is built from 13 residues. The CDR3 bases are TGTGCCAGCAGCAAATCCCCCCGAGGGACCCAGTACTTC. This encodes CASSKSPRGTQYF.

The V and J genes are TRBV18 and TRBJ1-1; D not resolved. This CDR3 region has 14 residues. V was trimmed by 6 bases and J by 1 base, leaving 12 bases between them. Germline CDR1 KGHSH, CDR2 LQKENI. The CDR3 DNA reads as TGTGCCAGCTCCACGTCCATGGGGAACACTGAAGCTTTCTTT. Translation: CASSTSMGNTEAFF.

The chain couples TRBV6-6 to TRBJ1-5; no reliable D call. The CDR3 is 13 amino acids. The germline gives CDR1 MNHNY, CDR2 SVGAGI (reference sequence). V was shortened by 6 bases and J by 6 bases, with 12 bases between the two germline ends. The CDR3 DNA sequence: TGTGCCAGCAGCCTCATTGTAGGTCAGCCCCAGCATTTT. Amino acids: CASSLIVGQPQHF.

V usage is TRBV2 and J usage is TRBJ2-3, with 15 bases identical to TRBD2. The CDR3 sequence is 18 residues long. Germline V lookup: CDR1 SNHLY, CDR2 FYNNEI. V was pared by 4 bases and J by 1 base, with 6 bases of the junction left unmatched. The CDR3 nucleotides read TGTGCCAGCAGTGCCGGGACTAGCGGGAGGTTCGGCACAGATACGCAGTATTTT. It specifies CASSAGTSGRFGTDTQYF.

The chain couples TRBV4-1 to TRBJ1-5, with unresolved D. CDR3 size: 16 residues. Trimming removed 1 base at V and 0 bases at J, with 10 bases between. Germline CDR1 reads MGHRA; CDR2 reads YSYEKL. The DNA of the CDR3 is TGCGCCAGCAGCCAAGTTGTGCCGGGTAGCAATCAGCCCCAGCATTTT. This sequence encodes CASSQVVPGSNQPQHF.

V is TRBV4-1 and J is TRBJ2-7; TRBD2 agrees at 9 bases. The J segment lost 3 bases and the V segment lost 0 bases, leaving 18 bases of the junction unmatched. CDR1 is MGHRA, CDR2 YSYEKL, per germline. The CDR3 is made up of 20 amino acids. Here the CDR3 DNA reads TGCGCCAGCAGCCAAGATTACCCTCAAAAGAGTAGCGGGAGAATCTACGAGCAGTACTTC. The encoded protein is CASSQDYPQKSSGRIYEQYF.

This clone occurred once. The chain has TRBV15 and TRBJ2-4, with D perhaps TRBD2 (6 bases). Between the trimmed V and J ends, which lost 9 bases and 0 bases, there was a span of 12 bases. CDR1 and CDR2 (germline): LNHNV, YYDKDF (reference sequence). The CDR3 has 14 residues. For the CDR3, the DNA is TGTGCCACTACTTCCGGGGGAGCCAAAAACATTCAGTACTTC. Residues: CATTSGGAKNIQYF.

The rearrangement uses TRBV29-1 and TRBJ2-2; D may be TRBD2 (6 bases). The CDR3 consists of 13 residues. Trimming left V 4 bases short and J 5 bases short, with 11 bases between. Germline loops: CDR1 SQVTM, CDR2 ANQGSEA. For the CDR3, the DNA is TGCAGCGTTGGGGCTAGCGTTACCGGGGAGCTGTTTTTT. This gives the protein CSVGASVTGELFF.

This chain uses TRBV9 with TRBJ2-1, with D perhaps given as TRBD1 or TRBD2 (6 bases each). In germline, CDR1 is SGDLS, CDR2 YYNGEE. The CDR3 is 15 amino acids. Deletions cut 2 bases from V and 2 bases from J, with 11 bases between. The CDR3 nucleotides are TGTGCCAGCAGCGTGACAGGAGGGCCCTACAATGAGCAGTTCTTC. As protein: CASSVTGGPYNEQFF.

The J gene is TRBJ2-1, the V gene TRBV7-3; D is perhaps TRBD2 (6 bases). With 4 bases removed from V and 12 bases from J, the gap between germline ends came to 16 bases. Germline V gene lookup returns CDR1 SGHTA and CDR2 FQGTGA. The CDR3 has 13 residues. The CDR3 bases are TGTGCCAGCAGCTCGTCTAGCGCGGTGAGGCAGTTCTTC. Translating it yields CASSSSSAVRQFF.

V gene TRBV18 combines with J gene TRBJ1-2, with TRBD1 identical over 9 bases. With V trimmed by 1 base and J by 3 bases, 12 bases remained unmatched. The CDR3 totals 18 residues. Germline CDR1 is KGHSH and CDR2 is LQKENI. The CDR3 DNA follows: TGTGCCAGCTCACCACATGCTTTAACGACAGGGGGTCACTATGGCTACACCTTC. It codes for CASSPHALTTGGHYGYTF.

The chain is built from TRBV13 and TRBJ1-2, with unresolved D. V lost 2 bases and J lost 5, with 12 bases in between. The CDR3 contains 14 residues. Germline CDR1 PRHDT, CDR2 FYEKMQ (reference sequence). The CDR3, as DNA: TGTGCCAGCAGCTTAAAACCAGGCGCTTATGGCTACACCTTC. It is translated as CASSLKPGAYGYTF.

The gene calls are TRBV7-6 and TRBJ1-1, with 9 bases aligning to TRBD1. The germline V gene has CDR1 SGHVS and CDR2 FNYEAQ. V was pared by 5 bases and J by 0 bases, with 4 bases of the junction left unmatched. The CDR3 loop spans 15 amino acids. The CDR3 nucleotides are TGTGCCAGCAGCCAGGACAGGGGCATGAACACTGAAGCTTTCTTT. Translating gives CASSQDRGMNTEAFF.

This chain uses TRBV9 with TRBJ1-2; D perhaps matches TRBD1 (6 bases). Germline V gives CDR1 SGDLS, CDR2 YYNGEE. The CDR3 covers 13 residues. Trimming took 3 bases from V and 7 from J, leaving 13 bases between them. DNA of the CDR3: TGTGCCAGCAGCGCTACAGGGCAGGGTGGCTACACCTTC. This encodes CASSATGQGGYTF.

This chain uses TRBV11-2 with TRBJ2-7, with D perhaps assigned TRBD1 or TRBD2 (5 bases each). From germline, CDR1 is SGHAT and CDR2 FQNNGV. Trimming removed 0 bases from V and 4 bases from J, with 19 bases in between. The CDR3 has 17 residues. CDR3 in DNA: TGTGCCAGCAGCTTAGATAGGGGACGACAGATAACTTACGAGCAGTACTTC. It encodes CASSLDRGRQITYEQYF.

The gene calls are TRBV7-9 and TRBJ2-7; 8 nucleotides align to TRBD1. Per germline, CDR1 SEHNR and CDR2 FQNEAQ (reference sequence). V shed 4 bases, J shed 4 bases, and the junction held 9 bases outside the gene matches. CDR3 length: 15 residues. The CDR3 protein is CASSSPSGQAYEQYF. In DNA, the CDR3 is TGTGCCAGCAGCTCCCCCTCGGGACAGGCTTACGAGCAGTACTTC.

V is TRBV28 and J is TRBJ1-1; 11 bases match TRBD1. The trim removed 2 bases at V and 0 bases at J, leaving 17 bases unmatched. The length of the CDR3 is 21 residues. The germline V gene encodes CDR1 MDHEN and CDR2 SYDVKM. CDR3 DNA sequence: TGTGCCAGCAGTTTACCGGGGGACAGGGGGGTCCGGCATAGAATGAACACTGAAGCTTTCTTT. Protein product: CASSLPGDRGVRHRMNTEAFF.

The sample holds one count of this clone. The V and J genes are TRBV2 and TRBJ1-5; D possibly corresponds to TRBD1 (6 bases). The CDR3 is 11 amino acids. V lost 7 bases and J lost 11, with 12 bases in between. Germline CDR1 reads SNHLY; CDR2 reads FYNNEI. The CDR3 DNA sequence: TGTGCCAGCAAGTCGACAGGCTCCCAGCATTTT. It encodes CASKSTGSQHF.

CDR3 amino acids: CASSSGTGGGGQYF. The CDR3 nucleotides read TGTGCCAGCAGCTCGGGGACAGGGGGCGGAGGGCAGTACTTC. The chain has TRBV11-2 and TRBJ2-7, with TRBD1 matching 12 bases. J was trimmed by 9 bases and V by 4 bases; bases with no gene match: 7. Germline values: CDR1 SGHAT, CDR2 FQNNGV. This CDR3 has 14 amino acids.

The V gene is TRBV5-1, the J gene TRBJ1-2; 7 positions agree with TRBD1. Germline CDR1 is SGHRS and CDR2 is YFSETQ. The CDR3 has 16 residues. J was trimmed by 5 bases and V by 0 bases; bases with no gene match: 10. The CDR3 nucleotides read TGCGCCAGCAGCTTGGCCCCCAGGGGGGAGAGGTATGGCTACACCTTC. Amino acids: CASSLAPRGERYGYTF.

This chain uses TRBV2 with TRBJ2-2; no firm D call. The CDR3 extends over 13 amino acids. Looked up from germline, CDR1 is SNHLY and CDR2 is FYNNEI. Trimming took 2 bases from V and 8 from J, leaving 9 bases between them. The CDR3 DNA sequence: TGTGCCAGCAGTGAAATAAAGACGGGGGAGCTGTTTTTT. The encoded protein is CASSEIKTGELFF. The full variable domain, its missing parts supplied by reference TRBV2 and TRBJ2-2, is EPEVTQTPSHQVTQMGQEVILRCVPISNHLYFYWYRQILGQKVEFLVSFYNNEISEKSEIFDDQFSVERPDGSNFTLKIRSTKLEDSAMYFCASSEIKTGELFFGEGSRLTVL.

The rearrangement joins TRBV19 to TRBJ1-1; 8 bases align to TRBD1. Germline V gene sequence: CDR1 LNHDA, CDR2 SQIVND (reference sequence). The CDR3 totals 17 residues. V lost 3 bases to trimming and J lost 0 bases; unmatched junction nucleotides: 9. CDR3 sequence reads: CASSMNRGSKMNTEAFF. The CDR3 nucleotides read TGTGCCAGTAGTATGAACAGGGGGTCAAAAATGAACACTGAAGCTTTCTTT.

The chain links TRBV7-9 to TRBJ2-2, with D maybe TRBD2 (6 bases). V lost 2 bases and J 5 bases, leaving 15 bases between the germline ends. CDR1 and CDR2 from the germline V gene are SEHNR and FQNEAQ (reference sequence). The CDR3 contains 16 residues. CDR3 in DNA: TGTGCCAGCAGCTTAAAGGAGGGTCTCAAGACCGGGGAGCTGTTTTTT. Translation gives CASSLKEGLKTGELFF.

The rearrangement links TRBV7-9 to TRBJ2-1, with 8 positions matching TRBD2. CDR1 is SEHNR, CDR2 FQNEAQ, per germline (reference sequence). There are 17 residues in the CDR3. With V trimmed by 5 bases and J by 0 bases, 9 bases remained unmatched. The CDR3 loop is CASSGIAGRSSYNEQFF. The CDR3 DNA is TGTGCCAGCAGCGGTATAGCGGGACGGAGCTCCTACAATGAGCAGTTCTTC.